This is a list of T cell receptor beta chains from one sample in a study of T-cell memory formation after mild COVID-19. TCRdb recomputed calls from the 5' RACE reads with MiXCR, one row per CDR3 protein. The data contain about 560,000 distinct CDR3 sequences, roughly 17% of them singletons. The specimen was PBMCs or a T cell subset sorted from them (not recorded which). These receptors came from an adult woman who had mild COVID-19 (a few samples of this study predate the infection). Cell type and time point are not known. CDR3s include the opening cysteine and the closing phenylalanine or tryptophan. D genes are given only for firm matches. Expanded clones get a size class; other rows say once, few or many, or leave the size out.

TRBD2	TRBJ2-1	TRBV7-2	NA	CASSRLAGGSYNEQFF	TGTGCCAGCAGCCGACTAGCGGGAGGGTCCTACAATGAGCAGTTCTTC
NA	TRBJ1-1	TRBV19	NA	CASSSAGSMNTEAFF	TGTGCCAGTAGTTCGGCGGGGTCTATGAACACTGAAGCTTTCTTT
NA	TRBJ1-1	TRBV28	NA	CASTRVNTEAFF	TGTGCCAGCACGAGGGTGAACACTGAAGCTTTCTTT
NA	TRBJ1-2	TRBV12-3/TRBV12-4	many	CASSSRVGGYTF	TGTGCCAGCAGTTCCAGGGTGGGGGGCTACACCTTC
NA	TRBJ2-7	TRBV12-3/TRBV12-4	few	CASSLWENYEQYF	TGTGCCAGCAGTTTGTGGGAAAACTACGAGCAGTACTTC
NA	TRBJ2-1	TRBV5-6	NA	CASSLLSGRLKGRGRDNEQFF	TGTGCCAGCAGCCTTTTGTCAGGGCGCTTAAAGGGCAGGGGACGAGACAATGAGCAGTTCTTC
TRBD1	TRBJ2-5	TRBV7-3	NA	CASKLRQGQPLEETQYF	TGTGCCAGCAAGCTCCGACAGGGGCAACCCCTTGAAGAGACCCAGTACTTC
TRBD2	TRBJ2-3	TRBV7-2	NA	CASSLGAGLAGHTQYF	TGTGCCAGCAGCCTCGGGGCGGGACTAGCGGGACACACGCAGTATTTT
NA	TRBJ2-1	TRBV5-1	NA	CASSLAPITEQFF	TGCGCCAGCAGCTTGGCTCCCATCACCGAGCAGTTCTTC
TRBD2	TRBJ2-7	TRBV29-1	NA	CSVDLAGGPYEQYF	TGCAGCGTTGACCTAGCGGGAGGTCCCTACGAGCAGTACTTC
NA	TRBJ1-5	TRBV7-2	few	CASSLGVRQPQHF	TGTGCCAGCAGCTTAGGGGTTCGTCAGCCCCAGCATTTT
NA	TRBJ1-6	TRBV6-5	NA	CASSGGGARSNSPLHF	TGTGCCAGCAGCGGGGGGGGCGCACGTTCAAATTCACCCCTCCACTTT
NA	TRBJ2-3	TRBV4-2	NA	CASSPTPGSGDTQYF	TGTGCCAGCAGCCCCACCCCGGGGAGCGGGGATACGCAGTATTTT
TRBD2	TRBJ2-4	TRBV12-3/TRBV12-4	NA	CASSLMRLAGEWGAKNIQYF	TGTGCCAGCAGTTTAATGCGACTAGCGGGAGAATGGGGGGCCAAAAACATTCAGTACTTC
NA	TRBJ2-7	TRBV20-1	few	CSARTTYEQYF	TGCAGTGCTAGGACAACCTACGAGCAGTACTTC
TRBD1	TRBJ2-2	TRBV4-3	few	CASSQDWDRGITGELFF	TGCGCCAGCAGCCAAGACTGGGACAGGGGAATCACCGGGGAGCTGTTTTTT
NA	TRBJ2-4	TRBV18	NA	CASSPLRGELAKNIQYF	TGTGCCAGCTCACCACTCCGAGGAGAACTAGCCAAAAACATTCAGTACTTC
NA	TRBJ2-1	TRBV7-2	NA	CASSLAVGGSSYNEQFF	TGTGCCAGCAGCTTAGCAGTTGGGGGGAGCTCCTACAATGAGCAGTTCTTC
TRBD2	TRBJ2-2	TRBV5-1	NA	CASSLVELGGEIPLPNTGELFF	TGCGCCAGCAGCTTGGTAGAATTGGGGGGGGAAATCCCCCTACCGAACACCGGGGAGCTGTTTTTT
TRBD1	TRBJ2-1	TRBV6-1	NA	CASSSGTGSSNEQFF	TGTGCCAGCAGTTCCGGGACAGGGTCCTCTAATGAGCAGTTCTTC
TRBD1	TRBJ2-7	TRBV12-3/TRBV12-4	few	CASSLETGGSYEQYF	TGTGCCAGCAGTTTAGAGACAGGGGGCTCCTACGAGCAGTACTTC
NA	TRBJ2-3	TRBV12-3/TRBV12-4	NA	CASSLDQRGADTQYF	TGTGCCAGCAGTTTGGACCAAAGGGGCGCAGATACGCAGTATTTT
TRBD2	TRBJ2-5	TRBV7-8	NA	CASSPKWASGQETQYF	TGTGCCAGCAGCCCAAAATGGGCTAGCGGCCAAGAGACCCAGTACTTC
NA	TRBJ1-5	TRBV30	few	CAWSWNRGNQPQHF	TGTGCCTGGAGCTGGAACAGGGGCAATCAGCCCCAGCATTTT
TRBD2	TRBJ2-1	TRBV7-2	few	CASSLALAGPYNEQFF	TGTGCCAGCAGCTTAGCCCTAGCGGGACCATACAATGAGCAGTTCTTC
NA	TRBJ2-5	TRBV5-1	NA	CASSLDRPKETQYF	TGCGCCAGCAGCTTGGACCGCCCGAAAGAGACCCAGTACTTC
NA	TRBJ1-4	TRBV7-3	many	CASSSFVGEKLFF	TGTGCCAGCAGCTCCTTTGTCGGTGAAAAACTGTTTTTT